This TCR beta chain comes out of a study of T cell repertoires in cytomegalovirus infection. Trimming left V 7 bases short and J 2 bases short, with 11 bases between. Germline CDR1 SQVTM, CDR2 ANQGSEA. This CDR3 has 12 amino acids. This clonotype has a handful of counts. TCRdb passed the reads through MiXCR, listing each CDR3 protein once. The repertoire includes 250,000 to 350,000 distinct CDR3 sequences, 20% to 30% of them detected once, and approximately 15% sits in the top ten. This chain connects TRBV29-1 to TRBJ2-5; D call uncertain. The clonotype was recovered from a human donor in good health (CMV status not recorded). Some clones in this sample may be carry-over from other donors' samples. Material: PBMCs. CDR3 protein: CSAQGLQETQYF. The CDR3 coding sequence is TGCAGCGCCCAAGGCCTACAAGAGACCCAGTACTTC. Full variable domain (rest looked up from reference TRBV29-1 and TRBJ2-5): SAVISQKPSRDICQRGTSLTIQCQVDSQVTMMFWYRQQPGQSLTLIATANQGSEATYESGFVIDKFPISRPNLTFSTLTVSNMSPEDSSIYLCSAQGLQETQYFGPGTRLLVL.